This T cell receptor beta chain was observed in a study of blood T cell repertoires in COVID-19. Original processing notes: Cell counts per sample came from amplifying reference gene primers. Clones were read by immunoSEQ multiplex PCR, and TCRdb kept only the in-frame ones, dropping some. Clone size and V and J calls were adopted from that table, with D and trimming inferred from the DNA. The repertoire has about 120,000 clones, over 75% of them found once; the top ten carry under 2%. CDR3 length: 21 amino acids. V trimming: 0 bases; J trimming: 1 base; junction bases outside the gene matches: 19. Germline CDR1 is MGHRA and CDR2 is YSYEKL.

The sequence was collected from a human donor with active COVID-19. The donor label of this sample is uncertain. V gene TRBV4-1 combines with J gene TRBJ2-7; 9 nucleotides line up with TRBD1. The sequencing input was peripheral blood. The CDR3 DNA reads TGCGCCAGCAGCCAAGAACGGGTAGGGGGACAGGGACTCGGGTGGTCCTACGAGCAGTACTTC. It translates to CASSQERVGGQGLGWSYEQYF.